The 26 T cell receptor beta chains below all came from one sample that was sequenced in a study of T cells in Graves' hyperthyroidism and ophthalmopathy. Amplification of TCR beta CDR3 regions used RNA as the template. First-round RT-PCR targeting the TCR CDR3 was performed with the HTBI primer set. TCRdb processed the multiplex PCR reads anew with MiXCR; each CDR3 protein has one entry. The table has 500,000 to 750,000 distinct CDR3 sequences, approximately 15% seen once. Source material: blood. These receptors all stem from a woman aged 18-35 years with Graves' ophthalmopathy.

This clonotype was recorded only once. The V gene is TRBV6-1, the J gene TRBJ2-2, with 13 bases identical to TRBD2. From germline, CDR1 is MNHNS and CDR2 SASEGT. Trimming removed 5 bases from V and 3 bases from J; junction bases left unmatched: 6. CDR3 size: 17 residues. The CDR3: CASSRTLAGGDTGELFF. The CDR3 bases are TGTGCCAGCAGTAGGACACTAGCGGGAGGGGACACCGGGGAGCTGTTTTTT.

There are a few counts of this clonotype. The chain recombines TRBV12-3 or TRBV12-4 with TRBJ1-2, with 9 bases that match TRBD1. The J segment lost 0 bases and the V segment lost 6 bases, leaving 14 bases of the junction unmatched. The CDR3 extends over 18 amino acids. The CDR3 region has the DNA TGTGCCAGCAGCCCCTACAGGGGGCGGGGGGCCTCTAACTATGGCTACACCTTC. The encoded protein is CASSPYRGRGASNYGYTF.

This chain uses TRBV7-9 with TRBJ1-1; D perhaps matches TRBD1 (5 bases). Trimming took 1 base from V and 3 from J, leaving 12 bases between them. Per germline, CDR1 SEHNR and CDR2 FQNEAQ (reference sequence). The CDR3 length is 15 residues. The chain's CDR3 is CASSLGAGRDTEAFF. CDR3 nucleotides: TGTGCCAGCAGCTTAGGCGCAGGGAGAGACACTGAAGCTTTCTTT.

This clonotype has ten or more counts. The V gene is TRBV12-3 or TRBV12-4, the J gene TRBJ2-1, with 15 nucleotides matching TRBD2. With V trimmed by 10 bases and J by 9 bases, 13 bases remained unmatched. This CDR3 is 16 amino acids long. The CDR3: CANSITGLAGGGEQFF. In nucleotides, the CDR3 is TGTGCCAACAGCATAACGGGACTAGCGGGAGGAGGTGAGCAGTTCTTC.

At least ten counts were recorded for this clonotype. For the CDR3, the DNA is TGTGCCAGCAGTTACCGAGAAGAGACCTACGAGCAGTACTTC. This codes for CASSYREETYEQYF. The rearrangement uses TRBV6-6 and TRBJ2-7; no clear D. V lost 2 bases to trimming and J lost 2 bases, with 10 bases between them. The CDR3 spans 14 residues. Germline V CDR1 and CDR2: MNHNY, SVGAGI (reference sequence).

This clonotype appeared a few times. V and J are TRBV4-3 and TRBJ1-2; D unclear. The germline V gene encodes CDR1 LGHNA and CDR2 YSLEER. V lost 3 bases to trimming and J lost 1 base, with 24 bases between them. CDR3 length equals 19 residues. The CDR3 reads CASSHPSVRNPRDNYGYTF. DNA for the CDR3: TGCGCCAGCAGCCATCCCAGTGTCAGGAACCCTCGGGATAACTATGGCTACACCTTC.

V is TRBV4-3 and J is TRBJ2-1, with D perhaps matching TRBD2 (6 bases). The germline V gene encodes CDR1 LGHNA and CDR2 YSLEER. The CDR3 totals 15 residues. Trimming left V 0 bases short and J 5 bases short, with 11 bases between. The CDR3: CASSQEAGSNNEQFF. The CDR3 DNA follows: TGCGCCAGCAGCCAAGAAGCGGGTTCGAACAATGAGCAGTTCTTC.

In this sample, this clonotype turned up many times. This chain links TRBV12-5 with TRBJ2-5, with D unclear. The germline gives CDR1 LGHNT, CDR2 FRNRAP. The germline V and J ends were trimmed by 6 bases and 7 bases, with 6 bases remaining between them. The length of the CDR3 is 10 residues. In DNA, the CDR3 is TGTGCTAGTGGGACCGGGACCCAGTACTTC. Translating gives CASGTGTQYF.

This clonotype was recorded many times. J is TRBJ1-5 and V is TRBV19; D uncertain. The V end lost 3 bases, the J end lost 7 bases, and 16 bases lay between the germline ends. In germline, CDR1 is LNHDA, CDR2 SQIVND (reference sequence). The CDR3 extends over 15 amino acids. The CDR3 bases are TGTGCCAGTAGTATGATACGGGAGGTTGGCCAGCCCCAGCATTTT. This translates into CASSMIREVGQPQHF.

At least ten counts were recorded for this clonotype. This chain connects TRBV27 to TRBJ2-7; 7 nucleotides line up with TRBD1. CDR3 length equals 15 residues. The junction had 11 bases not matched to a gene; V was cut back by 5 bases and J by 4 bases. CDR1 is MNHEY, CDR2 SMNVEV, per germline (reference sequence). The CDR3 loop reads CASSPHRGAAYEQYF. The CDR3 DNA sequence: TGTGCCAGCAGTCCTCACAGGGGAGCGGCATACGAGCAGTACTTC.

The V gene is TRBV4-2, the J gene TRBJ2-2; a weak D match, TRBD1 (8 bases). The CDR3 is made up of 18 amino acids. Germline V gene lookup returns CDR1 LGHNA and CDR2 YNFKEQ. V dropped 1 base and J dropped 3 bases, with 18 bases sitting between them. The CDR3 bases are TGTGCCAGCAGCCAAGGGCCAGCGGGACAGGACTACACCGGGGAGCTGTTTTTT. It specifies CASSQGPAGQDYTGELFF.

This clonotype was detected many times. The CDR3 region has the DNA TGTGCCAGCAGTTTCCCTAGCGGGATTAAGACCCAGTACTTC. It specifies CASSFPSGIKTQYF. V and J are TRBV28 and TRBJ2-5, with TRBD2 identical over 9 bases. V lost 3 bases, J lost 6 bases, and 5 bases stayed unmatched. The CDR3 is made up of 14 amino acids. From germline, CDR1 is MDHEN and CDR2 SYDVKM.

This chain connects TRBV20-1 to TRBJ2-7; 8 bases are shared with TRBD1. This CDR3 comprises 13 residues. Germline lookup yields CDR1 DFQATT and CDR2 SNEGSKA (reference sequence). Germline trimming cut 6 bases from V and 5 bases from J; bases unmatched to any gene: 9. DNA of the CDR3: TGCAGTGCAAGACAGGGGCGGTCAGACGAGCAGTACTTC. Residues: CSARQGRSDEQYF.

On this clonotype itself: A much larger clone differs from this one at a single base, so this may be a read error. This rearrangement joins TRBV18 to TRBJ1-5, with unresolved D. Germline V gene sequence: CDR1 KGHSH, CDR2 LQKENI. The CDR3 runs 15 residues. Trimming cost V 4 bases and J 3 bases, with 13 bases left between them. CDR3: CASSQDTRTNQPQHF. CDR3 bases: TGTGCCAGCTCACAGGATACGAGGACCAATCAGCCCCAGCATTTT.

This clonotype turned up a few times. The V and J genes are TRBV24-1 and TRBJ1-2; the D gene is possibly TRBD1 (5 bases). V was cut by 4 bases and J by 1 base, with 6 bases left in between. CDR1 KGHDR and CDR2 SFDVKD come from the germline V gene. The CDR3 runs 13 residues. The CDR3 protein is CATSETDNYGYTF. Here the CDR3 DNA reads TGTGCCACCAGTGAGACAGATAACTATGGCTACACCTTC.

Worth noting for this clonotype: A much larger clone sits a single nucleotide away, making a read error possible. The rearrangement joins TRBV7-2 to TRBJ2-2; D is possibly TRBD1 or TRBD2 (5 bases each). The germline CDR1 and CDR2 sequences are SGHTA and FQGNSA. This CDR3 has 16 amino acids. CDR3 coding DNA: TGTGCCAGCAGCTTCACAGGAACGGTACATCCCGGGGAGCTGGTTTTT. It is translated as CASSFTGTVHPGELVF.

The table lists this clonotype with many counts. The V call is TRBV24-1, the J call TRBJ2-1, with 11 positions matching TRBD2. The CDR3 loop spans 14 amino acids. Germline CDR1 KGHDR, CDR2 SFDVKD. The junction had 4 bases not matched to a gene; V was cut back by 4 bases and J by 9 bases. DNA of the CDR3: TGTGCCACCAGTGAGAGTAGCGGGAGGGTTGAGCAGTTCTTC. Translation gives CATSESSGRVEQFF.

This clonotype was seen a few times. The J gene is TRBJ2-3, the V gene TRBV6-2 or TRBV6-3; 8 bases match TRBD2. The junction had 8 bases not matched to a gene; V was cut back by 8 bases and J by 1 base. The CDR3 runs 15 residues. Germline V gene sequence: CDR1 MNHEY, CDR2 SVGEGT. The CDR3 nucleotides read TGTGCCAGCGAAACAGCGGGAGCGGGCACAGATACGCAGTATTTT. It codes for CASETAGAGTDTQYF.

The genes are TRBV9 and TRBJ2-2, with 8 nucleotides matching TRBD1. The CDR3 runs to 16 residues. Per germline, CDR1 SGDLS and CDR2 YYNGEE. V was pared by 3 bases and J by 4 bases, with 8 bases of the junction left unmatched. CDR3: CASSAQPTGATGELFF. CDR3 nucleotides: TGTGCCAGCAGCGCTCAACCGACAGGGGCCACCGGGGAGCTGTTTTTT.

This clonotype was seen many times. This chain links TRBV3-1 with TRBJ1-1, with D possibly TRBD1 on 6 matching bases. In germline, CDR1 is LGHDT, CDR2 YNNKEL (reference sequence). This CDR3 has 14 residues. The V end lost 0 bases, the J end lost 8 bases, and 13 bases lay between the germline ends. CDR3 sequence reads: CASSQDNTGREAFF. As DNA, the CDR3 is TGTGCCAGCAGCCAAGATAATACAGGGAGAGAAGCTTTCTTT.

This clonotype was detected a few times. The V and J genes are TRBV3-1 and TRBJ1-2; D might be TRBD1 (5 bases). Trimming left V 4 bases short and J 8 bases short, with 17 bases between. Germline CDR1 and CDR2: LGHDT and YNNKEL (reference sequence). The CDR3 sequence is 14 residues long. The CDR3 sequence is CASSPWDLRGGYTF. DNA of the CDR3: TGTGCCAGCAGCCCCTGGGACCTTCGGGGAGGCTACACCTTC.

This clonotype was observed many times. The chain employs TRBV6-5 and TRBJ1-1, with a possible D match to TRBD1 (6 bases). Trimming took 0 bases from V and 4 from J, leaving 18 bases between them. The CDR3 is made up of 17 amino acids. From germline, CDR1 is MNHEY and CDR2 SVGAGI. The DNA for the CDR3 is TGTGCCAGCAGTTACTCTGCGGGGGGCCGTTCTGGCACTGAAGCTTTCTTT. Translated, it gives CASSYSAGGRSGTEAFF.

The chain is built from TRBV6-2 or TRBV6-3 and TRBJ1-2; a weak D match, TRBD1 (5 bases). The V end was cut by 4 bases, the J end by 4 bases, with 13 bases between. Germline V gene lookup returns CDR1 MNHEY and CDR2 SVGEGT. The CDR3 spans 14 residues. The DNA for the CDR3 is TGTGCCAGCAGTTTTTCGACAGAAACCTATGGCTACACCTTC. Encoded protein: CASSFSTETYGYTF.

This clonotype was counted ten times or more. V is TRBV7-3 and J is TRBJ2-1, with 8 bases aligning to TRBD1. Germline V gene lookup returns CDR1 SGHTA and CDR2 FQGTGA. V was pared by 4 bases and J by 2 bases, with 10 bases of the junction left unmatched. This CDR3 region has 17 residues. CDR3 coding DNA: TGTGCCAGCAGCTCTACCCGCGGGACAGGAGCCTACAATGAGCAGTTCTTC. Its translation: CASSSTRGTGAYNEQFF. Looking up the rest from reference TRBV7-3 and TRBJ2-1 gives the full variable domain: GAGVSQTPSNKVTEKGKYVELRCDPISGHTALYWYRQSLGQGPEFLIYFQGTGAADDSGLPNDRFFAVRPEGSVSTLKIQRTERGDSAVYLCASSSTRGTGAYNEQFFGPGTRLTVL.

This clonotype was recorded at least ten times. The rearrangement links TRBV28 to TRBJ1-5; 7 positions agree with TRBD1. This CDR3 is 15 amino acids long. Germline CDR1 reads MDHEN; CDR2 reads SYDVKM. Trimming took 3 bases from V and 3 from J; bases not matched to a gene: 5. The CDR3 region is CASSFRGAFNQPQHF. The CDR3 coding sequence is TGTGCCAGCAGTTTCAGGGGGGCTTTCAATCAGCCCCAGCATTTT.

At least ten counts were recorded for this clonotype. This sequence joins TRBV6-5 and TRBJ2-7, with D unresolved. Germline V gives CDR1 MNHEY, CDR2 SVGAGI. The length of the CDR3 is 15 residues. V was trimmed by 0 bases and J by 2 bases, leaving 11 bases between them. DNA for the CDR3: TGTGCCAGCAGTTACTCGAATACGTTAACCTACGAGCAGTACTTC. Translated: CASSYSNTLTYEQYF.